The 16 T cell receptor beta chains in this list originate from one sample, sequenced in a study of T-cell reconstitution after alpha-beta-depleted transplantation in children. Preparation of the TCRbeta library involved a method that used unique molecular identifiers. TCRdb fed the PCR reads into MiXCR, producing one record per CDR3 protein. In the table there are 700,000 or so distinct CDR3 sequences, under 15% of which are singletons. The sample was PBMCs, taken before TCRalphabeta/CD19-depleted stem cell transplant. Receptors originate from a girl under 10 years old with congenital amegakaryocytic thrombocytopenia, due to receive a stem cell transplant.

This clonotype has a count of ten or more. This chain connects TRBV24-1 to TRBJ2-2; the D call may be TRBD1 or TRBD2 (5 bases each). CDR3 length: 16 residues. CDR1 and CDR2 from the germline V gene are KGHDR and SFDVKD. V dropped 0 bases and J dropped 0 bases, with 7 bases sitting between them. CDR3: CATSDLQGPNTGELFF. CDR3 sequence (DNA): TGTGCCACCAGTGATTTGCAGGGACCGAACACCGGGGAGCTGTTTTTT.

This clonotype has only a few counts. V is TRBV4-1 and J is TRBJ2-1, with 9 bases matching TRBD1. Germline loops: CDR1 MGHRA, CDR2 YSYEKL. There are 15 residues in the CDR3. V trimming: 1 base; J trimming: 6 bases; junction bases outside the gene matches: 4. The CDR3 DNA is TGCGCCAGCAGCCAAGTGGCACAGGGGGCCAATGAGCAGTTCTTC. Translation: CASSQVAQGANEQFF.

The chain is built from TRBV20-1 and TRBJ2-3; D might be TRBD2 (6 bases). Germline CDR1 is DFQATT and CDR2 is SNEGSKA (reference sequence). The CDR3 totals 15 residues. The V end lost 3 bases, the J end lost 2 bases, and 15 bases lay between the germline ends. CDR3 bases: TGCAGTGCTAGGGCCGGGACTCTGGCCACAGATACGCAGTATTTT. Its translation is CSARAGTLATDTQYF.

V gene TRBV5-1 combines with J gene TRBJ1-1; 11 bases fit TRBD1. The CDR3 runs 17 residues. Trimming removed 4 bases from V and 1 base from J; junction bases left unmatched: 9. Germline V gene sequence: CDR1 SGHRS, CDR2 YFSETQ. As DNA, the CDR3 is TGCGCCAGCAGCCAAATGGGACAGGGGGTGTGGAACACTGAAGCTTTCTTT. It translates to CASSQMGQGVWNTEAFF.

V is TRBV5-1 and J is TRBJ1-3, with D unresolved. The CDR3 contains 16 residues. Trimming stripped 4 bases from V and 0 bases from J, with 14 bases between. Germline V CDR1 and CDR2: SGHRS, YFSETQ. The CDR3 loop is CASSTLGGSSGNTIYF. The CDR3 DNA reads TGCGCCAGCAGCACTTTGGGAGGGAGCTCTGGAAACACCATATATTTT.

This clonotype was counted at least ten times. The chain carries TRBV18 and TRBJ1-1; no clear D. The length of the CDR3 is 12 residues. The germline CDR1 and CDR2 sequences are KGHSH and LQKENI. The V end lost 2 bases, the J end lost 7 bases, and 8 bases lay between the germline ends. The CDR3 is CASSPSGLEAFF. The CDR3 DNA reads TGTGCCAGCTCACCAAGCGGGCTTGAAGCTTTCTTT.

This clonotype appeared many times. The J gene is TRBJ2-1, the V gene TRBV5-1, with a tentative D call TRBD1 (6 bases). This CDR3 has 16 residues. The germline V gene encodes CDR1 SGHRS and CDR2 YFSETQ. With 3 bases removed from V and 7 bases from J, the gap between germline ends came to 20 bases. The CDR3 protein is CASSSTWGHELNEQFF. The CDR3 DNA is TGCGCCAGCAGCTCCACTTGGGGGCACGAGCTTAATGAGCAGTTCTTC.

This chain uses TRBV7-2 with TRBJ2-7; weak D call: TRBD1 (6 bases). Trimming removed 4 bases at V and 4 bases at J, with 17 bases between. The CDR3 is 15 residues long. Germline values: CDR1 SGHTA, CDR2 FQGNSA. Here the CDR3 DNA reads TGTGCCAGCAGCTCTCGTACAGGGATGGTGTACGAGCAGTACTTC. Translated, it gives CASSSRTGMVYEQYF.

This clonotype was seen only a few times. V and J are TRBV15 and TRBJ2-3, with D uncertain. V was trimmed by 1 base and J by 0 bases, leaving 8 bases between them. The CDR3 loop spans 15 amino acids. Germline lookup yields CDR1 LNHNV and CDR2 YYDKDF (reference sequence). The CDR3 DNA is TGTGCCACCAGCAGAGGGGTGATTAGCACAGATACGCAGTATTTT. It translates to CATSRGVISTDTQYF.

The sample holds a few counts of this clonotype. The rearrangement uses TRBV28 and TRBJ2-6; D unresolved. Germline V gene lookup returns CDR1 MDHEN and CDR2 SYDVKM. The CDR3 runs to 16 residues. V was pared by 2 bases and J by 0 bases, with 8 bases between. CDR3 in amino acids: CASSLLLNSGANVLTF. CDR3 DNA: TGTGCCAGCAGTTTACTTCTGAACTCTGGGGCCAACGTCCTGACTTTC.

This clonotype was observed at least ten times. The chain has TRBV29-1 and TRBJ2-1; D may match TRBD1 or TRBD2 (5 bases each). The germline CDR1 and CDR2 sequences are SQVTM and ANQGSEA. With 1 base removed from V and 2 bases from J, the gap between germline ends came to 6 bases. This CDR3 comprises 13 residues. CDR3 DNA: TGCAGCGTTGAAGGGGACCCCTACAATGAGCAGTTCTTC. Translating gives CSVEGDPYNEQFF.

This clonotype was found many times. The V call is TRBV12-3 or TRBV12-4, the J call TRBJ2-1; TRBD2 matches at 11 bases. J was trimmed by 8 bases and V by 3 bases; bases with no gene match: 6. CDR3 length equals 15 residues. The DNA for the CDR3 is TGTGCCAGCAGTTTGGTACTAGCGGGAGTCGATGAGCAGTTCTTC. This translates into CASSLVLAGVDEQFF.

This clonotype was observed many times. The rearrangement joins TRBV20-1 to TRBJ2-7; 9 nucleotides agree with TRBD2. With V trimmed by 3 bases and J by 5 bases, 5 bases remained unmatched. CDR3 size: 13 residues. Germline V gene lookup returns CDR1 DFQATT and CDR2 SNEGSKA (reference sequence). As DNA, the CDR3 is TGCAGTGCTAGGGGCCTAGCGGGAAACGAGCAGTACTTC. It yields the protein CSARGLAGNEQYF.

This clonotype was seen at least ten times. This sequence joins TRBV15 and TRBJ1-5, with D possibly TRBD1 on 6 matching bases. The CDR3 sequence is 15 residues long. The germline V gene has CDR1 LNHNV and CDR2 YYDKDF (reference sequence). Trimming shortened V by 2 bases and J by 6 bases, and 14 bases separated the two germline ends. The CDR3 spells CATSRWDIIAQPQHF. The CDR3 nucleotides read TGTGCCACCAGCAGATGGGACATTATTGCTCAGCCCCAGCATTTT.

As concerns this clonotype: This sequence may be a read error, since a much larger clone differs from it by one base. The CDR3 nucleotides read TGTGCCACCAGAAGAAAAAGGGGACCTAGCACAGAAACGCAGTATTTT. Translation: CATRRKRGPSTETQYF. The chain couples TRBV15 to TRBJ2-3; D is perhaps TRBD1 or TRBD2 (5 bases each). This CDR3 has 16 residues. Germline V gives CDR1 LNHNV, CDR2 YYDKDF (reference sequence). Full variable domain (rest looked up from reference TRBV15 and TRBJ2-3): DAMVIQNPRYQVTQFGKPVTLSCSQTLNHNVMYWYQQKSSQAPKLLFHYYDKDFNNEADTPDNFQSRRPNTSFCFLDIRSPGLGDTAMYLCATRRKRGPSTETQYFGPGTRLTVL.

The CDR3 loop is CASSLGVASNNEQFF. The CDR3 bases are TGTGCCAGCAGTTTAGGGGTAGCGAGTAACAATGAGCAGTTCTTC. V gene TRBV12-3 or TRBV12-4 combines with J gene TRBJ2-1; a possible D gene is TRBD2 (5 bases). Trimming shortened V by 1 base and J by 5 bases, and 12 bases separated the two germline ends. This CDR3 spans 15 amino acids.